Below, one T cell receptor (beta chain) is given with its context. This entry belongs to a study of CD8 T cells in ankylosing spondylitis. Each CDR3 protein gets one entry after TCRdb re-called the 5' RACE reads with MiXCR. The sample lists roughly 91,000 distinct CDR3 sequences; 8% to 10% were seen once. Germline assignment: CDR1 SGHKS and CDR2 YYEKEE (reference sequence). This CDR3 has 15 amino acids. Unmatched junction bases numbered 4, after V lost 2 bases and J lost 2 bases. V usage is TRBV5-5 and J usage is TRBJ1-5, with 7 bases matching TRBD1. This TCR was sampled from a male donor with ankylosing spondylitis or in good health (not recorded which). Sequenced input: blood, either unsorted or a sorted T cell fraction (not recorded which). CDR3 in amino acids: CASSLYRGGNQPQHF. In DNA form, the CDR3 reads TGTGCCAGCAGCTTATACAGGGGTGGCAATCAGCCCCAGCATTTT.